This T cell receptor beta chain originates from a study of blood T cell repertoires in COVID-19. Study details: Collection of acute and convalescent COVID-19 samples took place in the United States, Italy and Spain. In each case, the material was cDNA or gDNA derived from T cells, B-cell-depleted T cells, or PBMCs.

Study processing details: Counts of nucleated cells, estimated from reference gene primer amplification, were obtained. TCRdb keeps only in-frame clones here, not all; method: immunoSEQ multiplex PCR. That table is the source of V, J and clone size, and D and trimming were worked out from the DNA. The sample yields some 42,000 clones, 90% seen once. Trimming cost V 6 bases and J 3 bases; bases outside gene matches: 7. This CDR3 spans 14 amino acids. The germline gives CDR1 MDHEN, CDR2 SYDVKM. The source of this sequence is a man aged 45-60 years with active COVID-19. V gene TRBV28 combines with J gene TRBJ2-7; 8 bases match TRBD2. Source material: peripheral blood. This chain's CDR3 is CASSPGGGLYEQYF. The DNA for the CDR3 is TGTGCCAGCAGCCCCGGGGGGGGCCTCTACGAGCAGTACTTC.